The 30 T cell receptor beta chains in this list originate from one sample, sequenced in a study of blood T cell repertoires in COVID-19. Generated by immunoSEQ multiplex PCR, the TCRdb table keeps only in-frame clones and is missing some. The sample lists a few hundred thousand clones, about 90% occurring once. Source material: peripheral blood. These receptors all stem from a woman aged 55-70 years with COVID-19, enrolled during active disease.

This chain joins TRBV9 and TRBJ1-1; D possibly corresponds to TRBD1 (6 bases). Germline assignment: CDR1 SGDLS and CDR2 YYNGEE. V was shortened by 2 bases and J by 4 bases, with 9 bases between the two germline ends. The CDR3 loop spans 13 amino acids. CDR3 DNA: TGTGCCAGCAGCGTCGACAGGTCCACTGAAGCTTTCTTT. This codes for CASSVDRSTEAFF.

The chain combines TRBV3-1 (or the pseudogene TRBV3-2) with TRBJ1-1; D is ambiguous. V was pared by 4 bases and J by 8 bases, with 26 bases between. The CDR3 spans 17 residues. CDR1 and CDR2 (germline): LGHDT, YNNKEL (reference sequence). The CDR3 DNA follows: TGTGCCAGCAGCCTCGGCCCGGCGCGCAGGTCGGTTGGGGAAGCTTTCTTT. It encodes CASSLGPARRSVGEAFF.

The chain has TRBV4-1 and TRBJ2-7, with 7 bases that match TRBD1. Trimming took 4 bases from V and 1 from J; bases not matched to a gene: 4. Germline assignment: CDR1 MGHRA and CDR2 YSYEKL. The CDR3 contains 14 residues. The CDR3 bases are TGCGCCAGCAGCCTTCAGGGACAGTCCTACGAGCAGTACTTC. Protein product: CASSLQGQSYEQYF.

The chain links TRBV20-1 to TRBJ1-2, with D perhaps TRBD1 (5 bases). The CDR3 is 13 amino acids. Trimming cost V 3 bases and J 3 bases, with 11 bases left between them. Germline V lookup: CDR1 DFQATT, CDR2 SNEGSKA (reference sequence). As DNA, the CDR3 is TGCAGTGCTAGTAGCGGGACGGACTATGGCTACACCTTC. Translation gives CSASSGTDYGYTF.

This chain connects TRBV6-6 to TRBJ1-3; 7 bases are a match to TRBD1. Trimming at V came to 6 bases and at J to 6 bases, leaving 11 bases not matched to a gene. The CDR3 is 15 residues long. The germline CDR1 and CDR2 sequences are MNHNY and SVGAGI (reference sequence). CDR3 bases: TGTGCCAGCAGGCGACAGGGCAGAACGACAAACACCATATATTTT. Protein: CASRRQGRTTNTIYF.

J is TRBJ1-1 and V is TRBV5-1, with 9 nucleotides matching TRBD1. J lost 5 bases, V lost 4 bases, and 9 bases had no gene match. This CDR3 is built from 15 residues. Per germline, CDR1 SGHRS and CDR2 YFSETQ. The CDR3 sequence: CASSKDRGGNTEAFF. CDR3 nucleotides: TGCGCCAGCAGCAAGGACAGGGGAGGGAATACTGAAGCTTTCTTT.

This clone was observed a few times. This chain's CDR3 is CASSYGTAQTYEQYF. DNA for the CDR3: TGTGCCAGCAGTTATGGGACAGCGCAGACCTACGAGCAGTACTTC. This chain connects TRBV2 to TRBJ2-7; 7 nucleotides agree with TRBD1. CDR3 length: 15 residues. V lost 5 bases and J lost 2; bases outside the gene matches: 9. The germline V gene has CDR1 SNHLY and CDR2 FYNNEI.

V gene TRBV18 combines with J gene TRBJ1-2; 8 positions agree with TRBD1. The V segment lost 3 bases and the J segment 4 bases; nucleotides outside the gene matches: 16. This CDR3 has 18 amino acids. The germline V gene encodes CDR1 KGHSH and CDR2 LQKENI. The CDR3 DNA follows: TGTGCCAGCTCACCCCCAGACAGGGGCCTCGGGGGATTCTATGGCTACACCTTC. Encoded protein: CASSPPDRGLGGFYGYTF.

The V and J genes are TRBV27 and TRBJ2-2; 8 bases are a match to TRBD2. CDR1 and CDR2 from the germline V gene are MNHEY and SMNVEV (reference sequence). The CDR3 has 16 residues. J gave up 7 bases and V 5 bases, and 12 bases lay outside the gene matches. In DNA, the CDR3 is TGTGCCAGCAGTACCCCGGGAGGGGGGCAGGGCGGGGAGCTGTTTTTT. This codes for CASSTPGGGQGGELFF.

The chain combines TRBV5-1 with TRBJ1-2; no reliable D call. The CDR3 has 15 residues. V lost 0 bases and J lost 8, with 17 bases in between. Germline CDR1 SGHRS, CDR2 YFSETQ. CDR3 nucleotide sequence: TGCGCCAGCAGCTTGGCCACTACGGCAACGCGGGGCTACACCTTC. The encoded protein is CASSLATTATRGYTF.

Here the CDR3 reads CASSTQGWGSPLHF. As DNA, the CDR3 is TGTGCCAGCAGTACACAGGGGTGGGGATCACCCCTCCACTTT. This sequence joins TRBV6-5 and TRBJ1-6; the match to TRBD1 covers 7 bases. The CDR3 has 14 amino acids. V lost 5 bases to trimming and J lost 10 bases; unmatched junction nucleotides: 8. CDR1 is MNHEY and CDR2 is SVGAGI in the germline V gene.

V gene TRBV20-1 combines with J gene TRBJ1-3; TRBD1 might be the D (6 bases). The germline V and J ends were trimmed by 5 bases and 0 bases, with 17 bases remaining between them. The CDR3 has 16 residues. Germline V gene lookup returns CDR1 DFQATT and CDR2 SNEGSKA (reference sequence). In nucleotides, the CDR3 is TGCAGTGCTCGTGGGGCAGGGGTGTTCTCTGGAAACACCATATATTTT. Its protein is CSARGAGVFSGNTIYF.

The chain recombines TRBV11-2 with TRBJ2-5; 10 positions agree with TRBD2. The CDR3 runs to 19 residues. CDR1 is SGHAT, CDR2 FQNNGV, per germline. Trimming took 0 bases from V and 5 from J; bases not matched to a gene: 15. CDR3 residues: CASSLDISGGLRPRETQYF. Here the CDR3 DNA reads TGTGCCAGCAGCTTAGATATTAGCGGGGGGCTAAGGCCAAGGGAGACCCAGTACTTC.

Details on this clone: Other nucleotide sequences in the sample specify the same CDR3. This chain links TRBV27 with TRBJ2-7, with D possibly being TRBD1 (5 bases). Deletions cut 6 bases from V and 0 bases from J, with 9 bases between. This CDR3 contains 13 residues. CDR1 and CDR2 from the germline V gene are MNHEY and SMNVEV (reference sequence). This CDR3 is CASRGAGSYEQYF. DNA of the CDR3: TGTGCCAGCAGAGGGGCCGGCTCCTACGAGCAGTACTTC.

V is TRBV6-1 and J is TRBJ2-1, with a tentative D call TRBD2 (5 bases). The CDR3 is 15 residues long. CDR1 and CDR2 from the germline V gene are MNHNS and SASEGT. V dropped 3 bases and J dropped 6 bases, with 15 bases sitting between them. CDR3 in DNA: TGTGCCAGCAGTGACCCGGGGAAGAGGTTCAATGAGCAGTTCTTC. It yields the protein CASSDPGKRFNEQFF.

The chain joins TRBV4-3 to TRBJ1-6; D not resolved. V was shortened by 1 base and J by 7 bases, with 11 bases between the two germline ends. Germline V gives CDR1 LGHNA, CDR2 YSLEER. CDR3 length: 15 amino acids. DNA for the CDR3: TGCGCCAGCAGCCAAGGCTGGCAGACAAATTCACCCCTCCACTTT. Translated: CASSQGWQTNSPLHF.

V and J are TRBV15 and TRBJ2-2; 8 nucleotides line up with TRBD2. Germline CDR1 is LNHNV and CDR2 is YYDKDF (reference sequence). This CDR3 contains 16 residues. Losses at the gene ends were 3 bases for V and 3 bases for J; bases not matched to a gene: 6. The CDR3 DNA sequence: TGTGCCACCAGCAGGATGATAGCGGGGCACACCGGGGAGCTGTTTTTT. This encodes CATSRMIAGHTGELFF.

This sequence joins TRBV10-3 and TRBJ2-2; the match to TRBD1 covers 7 bases. The CDR3 loop spans 15 amino acids. Germline CDR1 ENHRY, CDR2 SYGVKD. V lost 6 bases, J lost 0 bases, and 4 bases stayed unmatched. The DNA of the CDR3 is TGTGCCATCAGCAGAGGGGGCTCGAACACCGGGGAGCTGTTTTTT. It encodes CAISRGGSNTGELFF.

V and J are TRBV6-2 or TRBV6-3 and TRBJ2-3, with 9 bases fitting TRBD2. V gave up 4 bases and J gave up 0 bases; unmatched junction bases: 17. CDR1 is MNHEY and CDR2 is SVGEGT in the germline V gene. The CDR3 consists of 20 residues. CDR3 nucleotide sequence: TGTGCCAGCAGTTCCCACCCTGTAGCGGGGGTTCGGGGAAGCACAGATACGCAGTATTTT. Translating gives CASSSHPVAGVRGSTDTQYF.

The gene calls are TRBV6-5 and TRBJ2-3; D is possibly TRBD2 (6 bases). The germline V and J ends were trimmed by 7 bases and 4 bases, with 15 bases remaining between them. Looked up from germline, CDR1 is MNHEY and CDR2 is SVGAGI. The CDR3 sequence is 14 residues long. The CDR3: CASMDVGGPDTQYF. As DNA, the CDR3 is TGTGCCAGCATGGACGTCGGGGGTCCAGATACGCAGTATTTT.

The rearrangement joins TRBV4-2 to TRBJ1-1, with D possibly being TRBD1 (5 bases). The CDR3 runs 14 residues. CDR1 is LGHNA and CDR2 is YNFKEQ in the germline V gene. Trimming shortened V by 3 bases and J by 5 bases, and 13 bases separated the two germline ends. Here the CDR3 DNA reads TGTGCCAGCAGCCACGTGACGGGGGGTACTGAAGCTTTCTTT. This encodes CASSHVTGGTEAFF.

The chain carries TRBV5-1 and TRBJ1-3, with 9 positions matching TRBD1. The V gene end was trimmed by 4 bases and the J gene end by 7 bases; junction bases not matched to a gene: 6. The CDR3 loop spans 14 amino acids. Germline CDR1 SGHRS, CDR2 YFSETQ. CDR3: CASSTGQGGNTIYF. The CDR3 DNA reads as TGCGCCAGCAGCACGGGACAGGGAGGTAACACCATATATTTT.

The chain carries TRBV6-2 or TRBV6-3 and TRBJ1-6; the D gene is possibly TRBD1 (6 bases). Germline V gives CDR1 MNHEY, CDR2 SVGEGT. This CDR3 spans 15 amino acids. With 1 base removed from V and 10 bases from J, the gap between germline ends came to 14 bases. This CDR3 is CASSYFGGLRSPLHF. The DNA for the CDR3 is TGTGCCAGCAGTTACTTTGGGGGCCTACGGTCACCCCTCCACTTT.

The chain has TRBV7-8 and TRBJ2-1, with D possibly matching TRBD2 (5 bases). Germline V gives CDR1 SGHVS, CDR2 FQNEAQ. Trimming cost V 4 bases and J 0 bases, with 13 bases left between them. The CDR3 is 16 residues long. CDR3 protein: CASSSRVGSSYNEQFF. The CDR3 DNA reads TGTGCCAGCAGCTCCCGGGTAGGGAGCTCCTACAATGAGCAGTTCTTC.

CDR3 nucleotide sequence: TGTGCCAGCAGTTACTACGACAGGGGGCCGCATGGCTACACCTTC. Translating gives CASSYYDRGPHGYTF. This chain joins TRBV6-2 or TRBV6-3 and TRBJ1-2, with 10 nucleotides matching TRBD1. Trimming removed 1 base from V and 6 bases from J; junction bases left unmatched: 5. Looked up from germline, CDR1 is MNHEY and CDR2 is SVGEGT. This CDR3 has 15 residues.

The chain couples TRBV29-1 to TRBJ1-4, with a possible D match to TRBD1 (6 bases). Trimming removed 7 bases at V and 5 bases at J, with 11 bases between. Per the germline V gene, CDR1 is SQVTM and CDR2 is ANQGSEA. The CDR3 has 12 residues. The CDR3 DNA reads TGCAGCGCGTCGGACAGAAATGAAAAACTGTTTTTT. Residues: CSASDRNEKLFF.

The rearrangement uses TRBV6-5 and TRBJ2-1, with 10 bases identical to TRBD2. V gave up 7 bases and J gave up 8 bases; unmatched junction bases: 8. Germline V gene lookup returns CDR1 MNHEY and CDR2 SVGAGI. This CDR3 region has 14 residues. CDR3 sequence: CASTASGGWDEQFF. The CDR3 DNA reads TGTGCCAGCACGGCTAGCGGGGGATGGGATGAGCAGTTCTTC.

The chain links TRBV21-1 to TRBJ1-2. TRBV21-1 is designated a pseudogene. The CDR3 runs 15 residues. CDR3 nucleotides: TGTGCCAGCAGCACTTCACGGCCGGGAAGTCGTGGCTACACCTTC. Its protein product is CASSTSRPGSRGYTF.

The rearrangement uses TRBV7-2 and TRBJ1-1, with D maybe TRBD1 (6 bases). This CDR3 comprises 15 residues. Trimming removed 5 bases from V and 6 bases from J, with 19 bases in between. CDR1 and CDR2 (germline): SGHTA, FQGNSA. This CDR3 is CASSPRDIILSEAFF. The CDR3 nucleotides are TGTGCCAGCAGCCCCCGGGACATCATCCTCTCTGAAGCTTTCTTT.

J is TRBJ2-1 and V is TRBV7-9, with TRBD1 identical over 8 bases. The germline V gene encodes CDR1 SEHNR and CDR2 FQNEAQ (reference sequence). V lost 4 bases, J lost 11 bases, and 7 bases stayed unmatched. The CDR3 is made up of 13 amino acids. The DNA of the CDR3 is TGTGCCAGCAGCTCTCCGAGACAGGGGAAGCAGTTCTTC. Translation: CASSSPRQGKQFF.